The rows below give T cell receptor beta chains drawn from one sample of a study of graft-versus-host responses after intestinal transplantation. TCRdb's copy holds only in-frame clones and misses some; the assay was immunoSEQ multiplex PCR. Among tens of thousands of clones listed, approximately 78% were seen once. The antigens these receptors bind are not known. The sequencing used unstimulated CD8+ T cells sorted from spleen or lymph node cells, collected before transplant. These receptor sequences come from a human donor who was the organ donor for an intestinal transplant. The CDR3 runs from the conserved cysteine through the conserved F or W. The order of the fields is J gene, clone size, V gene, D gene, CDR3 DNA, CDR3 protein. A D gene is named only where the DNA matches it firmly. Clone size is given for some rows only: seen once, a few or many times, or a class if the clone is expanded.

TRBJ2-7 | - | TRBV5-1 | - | TGCGCCAGCAGCTTGGGATACGAGCAGTACTTC | CASSLGYEQYF
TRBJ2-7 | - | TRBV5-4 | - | TGTGCCAGCAGCTTGAACGGCGGCGAGCAGTACTTC | CASSLNGGEQYF
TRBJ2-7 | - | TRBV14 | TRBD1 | TGTGCCAGCAGCCAAGTCAAAAACCGGGACAGGGGAAACGAGCAGTACTTC | CASSQVKNRDRGNEQYF
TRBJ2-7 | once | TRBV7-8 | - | TGTGCCAGCAGCTTAGCTGGTGGGATTGTAATAGGTGAACAGTACTTC | CASSLAGGIVIGEQYF
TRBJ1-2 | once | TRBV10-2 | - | TGCGCCAGCAGTGAGATGTGGGGAGCTGGCTACACCTTC | CASSEMWGAGYTF
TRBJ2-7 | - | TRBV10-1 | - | TGCGCCAGCAGTGAGTCTCTCCGGAGATTCTACGAGCAGTACTTC | CASSESLRRFYEQYF
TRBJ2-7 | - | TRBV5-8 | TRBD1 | TGTGCCAGCAGATCCCGGGCGGGGACAGGGGCCTACGAGCAGTACTTC | CASRSRAGTGAYEQYF
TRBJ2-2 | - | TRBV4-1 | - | TGCGCCAGCAGGGAGAACACCGGGGAGCTGTTTTTT | CASRENTGELFF
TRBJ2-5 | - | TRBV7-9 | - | TGTGCCAGCAGCTTTACTGGAGAGACCCAGTACTTC | CASSFTGETQYF
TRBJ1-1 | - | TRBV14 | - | TGTGCCAGCATTTGGGTACCCACTGAAGCTTTCTTT | CASIWVPTEAFF
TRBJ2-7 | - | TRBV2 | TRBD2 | TGTGCCAGCAGGGAGGGACTAGCGGGAGCCTACGAGCAGTACTTC | CASREGLAGAYEQYF
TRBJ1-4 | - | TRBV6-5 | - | TGTGCCAGCAGTTCAAAATCAGGGGCGGCGGGTAGACTGTTTTTT | CASSSKSGAAGRLFF
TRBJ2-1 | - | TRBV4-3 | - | TGCGCCAGCAGCCAAGACCCTCTAAGCTCCCCCTACAATGAGCAGTTCTTC | CASSQDPLSSPYNEQFF
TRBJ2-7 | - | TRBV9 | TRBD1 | TGTGCCAGCAGCCCCCAGGGACAGGGCTACGAGCAGTACTTC | CASSPQGQGYEQYF
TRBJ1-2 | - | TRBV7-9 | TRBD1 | TGTGCCAGCAGCTTAGCGGAGGACAGGGAGGGCTACACCTTC | CASSLAEDREGYTF
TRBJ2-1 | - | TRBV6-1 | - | TGTGCCAGCAGTGAAGCTAGCGGCTCCTACAATGAGCAGTTCTTC | CASSEASGSYNEQFF
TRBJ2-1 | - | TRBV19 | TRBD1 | TGTGCCAGTAGTGTAATTCACCGGGACAGATACTACAATGAGCAGTTCTTC | CASSVIHRDRYYNEQFF
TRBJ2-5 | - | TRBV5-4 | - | TGTGCCAGCAGCTTGATTGGGCTTGGGGGTGAGACCCAGTACTTC | CASSLIGLGGETQYF
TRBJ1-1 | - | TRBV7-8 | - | TGTGCCAGCAGCTTAACAGGGAGGGGGACTGAAGCTTTCTTT | CASSLTGRGTEAFF
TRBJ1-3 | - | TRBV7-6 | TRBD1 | TGTGCCAGCAGCATTACCAAACAGGGGGCCGGAAACACCATATATTTT | CASSITKQGAGNTIYF
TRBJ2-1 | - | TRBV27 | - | TGTGCCAGCAGTTTACGCCCCTCCTACAATGAGCAGTTCTTC | CASSLRPSYNEQFF
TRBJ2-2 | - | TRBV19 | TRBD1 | TGTGCCGGGTCGGGACAGGGGGCCGGGGAGCTGTTTTTT | CAGSGQGAGELFF
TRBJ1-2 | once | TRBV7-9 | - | TGTGCCAGCAGACCATTGACAGAGAATCTTCGCTATGGCTACACCTTC | CASRPLTENLRYGYTF
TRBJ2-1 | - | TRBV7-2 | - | TGTGCCGGCAGCTTAGAGATGAGCTTTCCCTCCCCCAATGAGCAGTTCTTC | CAGSLEMSFPSPNEQFF
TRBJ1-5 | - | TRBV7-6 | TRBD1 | TGTGCCAGCAGCCTAAATTCCGGGACAGATAGCAATCAGCCCCAGCATTTT | CASSLNSGTDSNQPQHF
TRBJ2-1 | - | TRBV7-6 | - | TGTGCCAGCAGCTCAGGGATTGGCCTGGACCGGCAGTTCTTC | CASSSGIGLDRQFF
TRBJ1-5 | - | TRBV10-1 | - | TGCGCCAGCGTCGACAGTCGATATAGCAATCAGCCCCAGCATTTT | CASVDSRYSNQPQHF
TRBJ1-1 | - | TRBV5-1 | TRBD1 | TGCGCCAGCAGCTTGGCAGGGGGGCTCACTGAAGCTTTCTTT | CASSLAGGLTEAFF
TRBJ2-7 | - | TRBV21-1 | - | TGTGCCAGCAGCCCCTCGGTCGGGGACAGGGTTATGTACGAGCAGTACTTC | CASSPSVGDRVMYEQYF
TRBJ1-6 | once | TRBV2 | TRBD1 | TGTGCCAGCAGCAGGACCGACAGGGGGCGGGAATCACCCCTCCACTTT | CASSRTDRGRESPLHF
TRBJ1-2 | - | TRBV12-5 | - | TGTGCTAGTGGTTTCCCGGGAGGGGGCTACACCTTC | CASGFPGGGYTF
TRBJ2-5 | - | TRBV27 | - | TGTGCCAGCAGCCCACAAAAATTACTGGAGACCCAGTACTTC | CASSPQKLLETQYF
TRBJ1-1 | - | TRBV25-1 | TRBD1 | TGTGCCAGCAGTGAGCTAGGACAGGGCCCATGGAACACTGAAGCTTTCTTT | CASSELGQGPWNTEAFF
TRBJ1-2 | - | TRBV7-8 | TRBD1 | TGTGCCAGCAGCTTAGAGGGACAGGTCTATGGCTACACCTTC | CASSLEGQVYGYTF
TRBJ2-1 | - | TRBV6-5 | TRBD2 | TGTGCCAGCAGTTACACAATGCGGGGGGGTATCAATGAGCAGTTCTTC | CASSYTMRGGINEQFF
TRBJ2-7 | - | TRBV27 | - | TGTGCCAGCAGTTTAGTAGGGCCGGGCTACGAGCAGTACTTC | CASSLVGPGYEQYF
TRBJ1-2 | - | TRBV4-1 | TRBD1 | TGCGCCAGCAGCCAACCGAGCGCGGGACAGGGGGTTGGCTACACCTTC | CASSQPSAGQGVGYTF
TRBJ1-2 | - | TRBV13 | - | TGTGCCAGCAGCCACCGCGGGGGCGGGTATGGCTACACCTTC | CASSHRGGGYGYTF
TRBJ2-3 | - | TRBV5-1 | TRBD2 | TGCGCCAGCAGCTTGCTAGCGGGGGGCCGCACAGATACGCAGTATTTT | CASSLLAGGRTDTQYF
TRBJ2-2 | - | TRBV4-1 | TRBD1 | TGCGCCAGCAGCCCCGGGACAGGGTTTCCCGGGGAGCTGTTTTTT | CASSPGTGFPGELFF
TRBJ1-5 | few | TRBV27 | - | TGTGCCAGCAGTTTAGGGGGGCAGCCCCAGCATTTT | CASSLGGQPQHF
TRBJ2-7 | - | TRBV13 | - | TGTGCCAGCAGCTTAGTTGGCCGTACCTACGAGCAGTACTTC | CASSLVGRTYEQYF
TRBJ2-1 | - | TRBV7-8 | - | TGTGCCAGCAGCCCAGGCCGGGACCCCAGAGTCGATGAGCAGTTCTTC | CASSPGRDPRVDEQFF
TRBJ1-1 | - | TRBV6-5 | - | TGTGCCAGCTGGGAAAACACTGAAGCTTTCTTT | CASWENTEAFF
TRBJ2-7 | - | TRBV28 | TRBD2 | TGTGCCAGCACCGGGACTAGCGGGACCTACGAGCAGTACTTC | CASTGTSGTYEQYF
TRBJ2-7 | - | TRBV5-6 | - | TGTGCCAGCAGCCTCGGACAGAAGCGACTCGGGGAGCAGTACTTC | CASSLGQKRLGEQYF
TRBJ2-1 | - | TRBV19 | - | TGTGCCAGTAGTTTTTGGTTGTACAATGAGCAGTTCTTC | CASSFWLYNEQFF
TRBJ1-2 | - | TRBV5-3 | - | TGTGCCAGAAGCGCCGAAGGGGGGGGCTATGGCTACACCTTC | CARSAEGGGYGYTF